This TCR beta chain was sequenced in a study of beta chain features in type 1 diabetes. Germline trimming cut 5 bases from V and 0 bases from J; bases unmatched to any gene: 6. Per the germline V gene, CDR1 is SEHNR and CDR2 is FQNEAQ (reference sequence). This CDR3 has 15 residues. The sequenced template was cDNA made from the entire isolated RNA. The repertoire was sequenced with immunoSEQ multiplex PCR; TCRdb's copy has only in-frame clones and lacks some. Among 450,000 to 550,000 clones listed, over 25% were seen once. The J gene is TRBJ1-1, the V gene TRBV7-9; 7 bases line up with TRBD1. Source material: naive CD4+ T cells from blood. This TCR derives from a young man in good health. The CDR3 coding sequence is TGTGCCAGCAGCCCACAGGGGACGGTGAACACTGAAGCTTTCTTT. This translates into CASSPQGTVNTEAFF. The variable domain in full, with the rest retrieved from reference TRBV7-9 and TRBJ1-1, is DTGVSQNPRHKITKRGQNVTFRCDPISEHNRLYWYRQTLGQGPEFLTYFQNEAQLEKSRLLSDRFSAERPKGSFSTLEIQRTEQGDSAMYLCASSPQGTVNTEAFFGQGTRLTVV.